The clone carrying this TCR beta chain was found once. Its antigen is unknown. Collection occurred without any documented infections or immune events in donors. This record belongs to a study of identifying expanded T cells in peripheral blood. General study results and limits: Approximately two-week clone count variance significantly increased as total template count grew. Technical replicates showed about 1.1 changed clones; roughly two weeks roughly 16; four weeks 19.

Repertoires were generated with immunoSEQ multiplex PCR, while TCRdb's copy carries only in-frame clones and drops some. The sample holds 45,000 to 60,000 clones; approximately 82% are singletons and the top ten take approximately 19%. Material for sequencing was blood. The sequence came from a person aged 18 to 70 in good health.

CDR3 DNA: TGTGCCAGCAGCTTAGGGCAGGGACCCGACGCTTTCTTT. Translated, it gives CASSLGQGPDAFF. The gene calls are TRBV7-9 and TRBJ1-1; D perhaps matches TRBD1 (5 bases). Trimming left V 1 base short and J 11 bases short, with 14 bases between. The CDR3 runs 13 residues. Germline CDR1 reads SEHNR; CDR2 reads FQNEAQ (reference sequence).